One sample yielded the 30 T cell receptor beta chains listed below, sequenced in a study of blood T cell repertoires in COVID-19. The repertoire was sequenced with immunoSEQ multiplex PCR; TCRdb's copy has only in-frame clones and lacks some. Of roughly 230,000 clones listed, around 80% are singletons. Material: peripheral blood. These receptors all stem from a man in his forties with active or convalescent COVID-19.

V usage is TRBV3-1 (or the pseudogene TRBV3-2) and J usage is TRBJ1-3, with no clear D. The ends were cut back, 4 bases at V and 4 bases at J, with 11 bases in the middle. The CDR3 runs 14 residues. Germline CDR1 reads LGHDT; CDR2 reads YNNKEL (reference sequence). The CDR3 sequence is CASSLSGSGNTIYF. The CDR3 DNA sequence: TGTGCCAGCAGCCTTTCGGGTTCGGGAAACACCATATATTTT.

This clone occurred a few times. The V gene is TRBV10-3, the J gene TRBJ1-5; the D is unclear. Per germline, CDR1 ENHRY and CDR2 SYGVKD. V was shortened by 8 bases and J by 3 bases, with 17 bases between the two germline ends. This CDR3 region has 15 residues. As DNA, the CDR3 is TGTGCCATCCCCCTCATTGGGCGGGCCAATCAGCCCCAGCATTTT. It codes for CAIPLIGRANQPQHF.

The genes are TRBV4-2 and TRBJ2-1; possibly TRBD2 for D (6 bases). Trimming took 0 bases from V and 16 from J, leaving 16 bases between them. The CDR3 runs 13 residues. Germline CDR1 and CDR2: LGHNA and YNFKEQ. CDR3 region: CASSQDLSSGVFF. The CDR3 bases are TGTGCCAGCAGCCAAGATTTAAGTTCGGGGGTATTCTTC.

This clone has a handful of counts. The chain joins TRBV10-1 to TRBJ1-4; no reliable D call. With 4 bases removed from V and 9 bases from J, the gap between germline ends came to 12 bases. This CDR3 region has 13 residues. Germline CDR1 and CDR2: WNHNN and SYGVQD (reference sequence). The CDR3 bases are TGCGCCAGCAGTGGAGCCGGGAGTAAAAAACTGTTTTTT. This codes for CASSGAGSKKLFF.

The rearrangement uses TRBV9 and TRBJ2-1; weak D call: TRBD2 (5 bases). CDR3 length: 17 residues. Germline V lookup: CDR1 SGDLS, CDR2 YYNGEE. Trimming pared 0 bases from V and 6 bases from J, leaving 19 bases between. The CDR3 DNA follows: TGTGCCAGCAGCGTAGCTATAGCTAGCTCGGGTCCCAATGAGCAGTTCTTC. It is translated as CASSVAIASSGPNEQFF.

There are a few counts of this clone. J is TRBJ2-7 and V is TRBV27, with 9 bases aligning to TRBD1. The V and J ends lost 6 bases and 5 bases, in that order; junction bases with no gene match: 8. CDR1 is MNHEY, CDR2 SMNVEV, per germline (reference sequence). The CDR3 covers 14 residues. The DNA for the CDR3 is TGTGCCAGCAGCCTGTACAGGGGGCTCAACGAGCAGTACTTC. This codes for CASSLYRGLNEQYF.

The genes are TRBV7-9 and TRBJ2-3; D remains unclear. This CDR3 is 14 amino acids long. Between the trimmed V and J ends, which lost 5 bases and 1 base, there was a span of 10 bases. Germline CDR1 is SEHNR and CDR2 is FQNEAQ (reference sequence). CDR3 sequence (DNA): TGTGCCAGCAGCCCCCTACTCGGCACAGATACGCAGTATTTT. It yields the protein CASSPLLGTDTQYF.

This rearrangement joins TRBV4-1 to TRBJ2-7; 10 bases line up with TRBD2. Germline V gene lookup returns CDR1 MGHRA and CDR2 YSYEKL. The CDR3 has 13 residues. The V and J ends lost 4 bases and 3 bases, in that order; junction bases with no gene match: 0. The CDR3 coding sequence is TGCGCCAGCAGCCTAGCGGGGGGCTACGAGCAGTACTTC. Encoded protein: CASSLAGGYEQYF.

The chain couples TRBV4-1 to TRBJ1-1, with TRBD1 matching over 8 bases. The CDR3 covers 14 residues. The V gene end was trimmed by 3 bases and the J gene end by 4 bases; junction bases not matched to a gene: 4. The V gene's germline CDR1 is MGHRA and CDR2 YSYEKL. CDR3 sequence: CASSQGTGPTEAFF. In DNA, the CDR3 is TGCGCCAGCAGCCAGGGGACAGGTCCCACTGAAGCTTTCTTT.

This clone has ten or more counts. The V gene is TRBV12-3 or TRBV12-4, the J gene TRBJ1-6; unclear D gene. The CDR3 sequence is 12 residues long. V shed 4 bases and J shed 12 bases, with 10 bases lying between them. DNA for the CDR3: TGTGCCAGCAGTTCCGGAGGTGTACCCCTCCACTTT. The encoded protein is CASSSGGVPLHF.

The V gene is TRBV5-1, the J gene TRBJ2-1; D remains ambiguous. V gave up 2 bases and J gave up 8 bases, with 8 bases separating them. The length of the CDR3 is 12 residues. CDR1 is SGHRS, CDR2 YFSETQ, per germline. DNA for the CDR3: TGCGCCAGCAGCTTCCGTTTCGATGAGCAGTTCTTC. Translation: CASSFRFDEQFF.

The rearrangement joins TRBV19 to TRBJ2-4, with 11 bases that match TRBD2. There are 19 residues in the CDR3. Germline V gene lookup returns CDR1 LNHDA and CDR2 SQIVND (reference sequence). The ends lost 5 bases at V and 0 bases at J; junction bases unmatched: 12. The CDR3 DNA follows: TGTGCCAGTAGTCCGGGACTAGCGGCCCTCGGGTTAGCCAAAAACATTCAGTACTTC. As protein: CASSPGLAALGLAKNIQYF.

The genes are TRBV7-9 and TRBJ1-1, with D possibly matching TRBD1 (6 bases). Germline loops: CDR1 SEHNR, CDR2 FQNEAQ (reference sequence). The germline V and J ends were trimmed by 5 bases and 1 base, with 17 bases remaining between them. The CDR3 extends over 16 amino acids. The CDR3 here is CASSTSSGAPNTEAFF. The CDR3 nucleotides read TGTGCCAGCAGCACCTCTTCAGGGGCTCCGAACACTGAAGCTTTCTTT. Variable domain in full (rest from reference TRBV7-9 and TRBJ1-1): DTGVSQNPRHKITKRGQNVTFRCDPISEHNRLYWYRQTLGQGPEFLTYFQNEAQLEKSRLLSDRFSAERPKGSFSTLEIQRTEQGDSAMYLCASSTSSGAPNTEAFFGQGTRLTVV.

V gene TRBV7-9 combines with J gene TRBJ1-3; D is unresolved. Looked up from germline, CDR1 is SEHNR and CDR2 is FQNEAQ (reference sequence). V lost 1 base and J 0 bases, leaving 13 bases between the germline ends. This CDR3 region has 17 residues. The chain's CDR3 is CASSLGVSWSSGNTIYF. Here the CDR3 DNA reads TGTGCCAGCAGCTTAGGGGTTTCTTGGAGCTCTGGAAACACCATATATTTT. The full variable domain, rest sourced from reference TRBV7-9 and TRBJ1-3, is DTGVSQNPRHKITKRGQNVTFRCDPISEHNRLYWYRQTLGQGPEFLTYFQNEAQLEKSRLLSDRFSAERPKGSFSTLEIQRTEQGDSAMYLCASSLGVSWSSGNTIYFGEGSWLTVV.

In this sample, this clone turned up a few times. V gene TRBV10-1 combines with J gene TRBJ2-5; D is perhaps TRBD2 (6 bases). Germline CDR1 WNHNN, CDR2 SYGVQD (reference sequence). V was cut by 4 bases and J by 1 base, with 10 bases left in between. The CDR3 loop spans 14 amino acids. The CDR3 DNA reads as TGCGCCAGCAGTGTTCAGCGGGTCCAAGAGACCCAGTACTTC. Protein: CASSVQRVQETQYF.

J is TRBJ1-6 and V is TRBV2, with no clear D. Trimming took 2 bases from V and 4 from J, leaving 6 bases between them. CDR1 is SNHLY, CDR2 FYNNEI, per germline. The CDR3 is made up of 14 amino acids. The CDR3 coding sequence is TGTGCCAGCAGTGAACTACAGTATAATTCACCCCTCCACTTT. Translating gives CASSELQYNSPLHF.

The rearrangement uses TRBV24-1 and TRBJ2-1, with 9 bases matching TRBD2. V was clipped by 5 bases and J by 4 bases; unmatched bases: 5. The CDR3 runs to 15 residues. Germline loops: CDR1 KGHDR, CDR2 SFDVKD. The CDR3 sequence: CATSVGSGSYNEQFF. CDR3 in DNA: TGTGCCACCAGTGTAGGTAGCGGGAGTTACAATGAGCAGTTCTTC.

This chain links TRBV19 with TRBJ2-7, with D possibly being TRBD1 (6 bases). Germline V CDR1 and CDR2: LNHDA, SQIVND (reference sequence). Trimming removed 5 bases from V and 2 bases from J, with 22 bases in between. This CDR3 spans 17 amino acids. The CDR3, as DNA: TGTGCCAGTAGTGCCTTGGGCCAGGGGAGCGTCCCCTACGAGCAGTACTTC. It translates to CASSALGQGSVPYEQYF. Based on the CDR3 plus reference TRBV19 and TRBJ2-7, the full variable domain is DGGITQSPKYLFRKEGQNVTLSCEQNLNHDAMYWYRQDPGQGLRLIYYSQIVNDFQKGDIAEGYSVSREKKESFPLTVTSAQKNPTAFYLCASSALGQGSVPYEQYFGPGTRLTVT.

CDR3 in DNA: TGTGCCAGCAGCCTACAGGGGCCGGGCTATGGCTACACCTTC. Amino acid sequence: CASSLQGPGYGYTF. The chain combines TRBV25-1 with TRBJ1-2; 7 positions agree with TRBD1. This CDR3 region has 14 residues. Germline V gene sequence: CDR1 MGHDK, CDR2 SYGVNS. The ends lost 6 bases at V and 4 bases at J; junction bases unmatched: 8.

This clone was seen a single time. The genes are TRBV5-1 and TRBJ2-6; TRBD1 matches 8 bases. CDR3 length equals 18 residues. CDR1 and CDR2 (germline): SGHRS, YFSETQ. With V trimmed by 3 bases and J by 1 base, 9 bases remained unmatched. The CDR3: CASSSTGVRGSGANVLTF. CDR3 in DNA: TGCGCCAGCAGCTCGACAGGGGTGAGAGGGTCTGGGGCCAACGTCCTGACTTTC. The complete variable domain, with remaining parts taken from reference TRBV5-1 and TRBJ2-6, reads KAGVTQTPRYLIKTRGQQVTLSCSPISGHRSVSWYQQTPGQGLQFLFEYFSETQRNKGNFPGRFSGRQFSNSRSEMNVSTLELGDSALYLCASSSTGVRGSGANVLTFGAGSRLTVL.

The J gene is TRBJ2-3, the V gene TRBV5-6; 11 positions match TRBD2. The germline V gene has CDR1 SGHDT and CDR2 YYEEEE. CDR3 length: 15 residues. Losses at the gene ends were 4 bases for V and 3 bases for J; bases not matched to a gene: 4. For the CDR3, the DNA is TGTGCCAGCAGCCCCCGACTAGCGGGGACAGATACGCAGTATTTT. Translated, it gives CASSPRLAGTDTQYF.

The chain combines TRBV10-1 with TRBJ2-7, with 10 bases fitting TRBD2. The CDR3 consists of 18 residues. Germline V CDR1 and CDR2: WNHNN, SYGVQD (reference sequence). J was trimmed by 2 bases and V by 3 bases; bases with no gene match: 13. The CDR3 DNA reads TGCGCCAGCAGTGATAGGAGTAGCGGGGGGCATTGTCCCTACGAGCAGTACTTC. Its translation is CASSDRSSGGHCPYEQYF.

The chain employs TRBV27 and TRBJ1-5, with 8 bases identical to TRBD1. Germline trimming cut 5 bases from V and 7 bases from J; bases unmatched to any gene: 7. CDR3 size: 14 residues. Looked up from germline, CDR1 is MNHEY and CDR2 is SMNVEV (reference sequence). CDR3 sequence: CASSKQGAGQPQHF. CDR3 bases: TGTGCCAGCAGTAAGCAGGGGGCCGGGCAGCCCCAGCATTTT.

This clone occurred a few times. The J gene is TRBJ2-3, the V gene TRBV27; a possible D gene is TRBD2 (5 bases). Trimming took off 5 bases at V and 2 bases at J, with 11 bases between the two ends. Looked up from germline, CDR1 is MNHEY and CDR2 is SMNVEV (reference sequence). CDR3 length: 14 amino acids. Here the CDR3 DNA reads TGTGCCAGCAGTGTCCGACTATTCACAGATACGCAGTATTTT. It specifies CASSVRLFTDTQYF.

This clone was counted only a few times. J is TRBJ2-7 and V is TRBV3-1 (or the pseudogene TRBV3-2); TRBD1 might be the D (6 bases). The CDR3 is 18 residues long. V lost 1 base to trimming and J lost 2 bases, with 21 bases between them. CDR1 is LGHDT, CDR2 YNNKEL, per germline (reference sequence). The CDR3 spells CASSQAPLIGTSTYEQYF. For the CDR3, the DNA is TGTGCCAGCAGCCAAGCCCCTCTAATCGGGACAAGTACCTACGAGCAGTACTTC.

This chain links TRBV2 with TRBJ2-7; 9 bases are a match to TRBD2. V shed 4 bases, J shed 6 bases, and the junction held 7 bases outside the gene matches. Germline V gene sequence: CDR1 SNHLY, CDR2 FYNNEI. The CDR3 consists of 14 residues. The CDR3 region is CASSVEREAGEQYF. The DNA for the CDR3 is TGTGCCAGCAGTGTCGAGCGGGAGGCGGGCGAGCAGTACTTC.

The J gene is TRBJ1-1, the V gene TRBV5-5, with D unclear. Germline V gene lookup returns CDR1 SGHKS and CDR2 YYEKEE (reference sequence). This CDR3 has 14 residues. V lost 1 base and J lost 5, with 12 bases in between. CDR3 residues: CASSLQAEGTEAFF. The CDR3 bases are TGTGCCAGCAGCTTGCAGGCAGAAGGTACTGAAGCTTTCTTT. Combining the CDR3 with reference TRBV5-5 and TRBJ1-1 gives the whole variable domain DAGVTQSPTHLIKTRGQQVTLRCSPISGHKSVSWYQQVLGQGPQFIFQYYEKEERGRGNFPDRFSARQFPNYSSELNVNALLLGDSALYLCASSLQAEGTEAFFGQGTRLTVV.

The V and J genes are TRBV5-4 and TRBJ2-5; 12 bases map to TRBD1. This CDR3 region has 17 residues. V shed 5 bases, J shed 4 bases, and the junction held 12 bases outside the gene matches. Germline V gene lookup returns CDR1 SGHNT and CDR2 YYREEE (reference sequence). The DNA of the CDR3 is TGTGCCAGCAGTCAAAACCGGGACAGGGGGCTGGTAGAGACCCAGTACTTC. It translates to CASSQNRDRGLVETQYF.

This clone showed up just a few times. The chain is built from TRBV5-1 and TRBJ1-1, with D perhaps TRBD1 (5 bases). Between the trimmed V and J ends, which lost 1 base and 0 bases, there was a span of 10 bases. This CDR3 region has 15 residues. The germline V gene has CDR1 SGHRS and CDR2 YFSETQ. The CDR3 DNA is TGCGCCAGCAGCTTGAGCGGGACGGTGAACACTGAAGCTTTCTTT. Protein sequence: CASSLSGTVNTEAFF.

V gene TRBV6-6 combines with J gene TRBJ2-7; 7 nucleotides agree with TRBD2. The CDR3 has 14 amino acids. In germline, CDR1 is MNHNY, CDR2 SVGAGI (reference sequence). J gave up 3 bases and V 0 bases, and 2 bases lay outside the gene matches. CDR3 sequence (DNA): TGTGCCAGCAGTTACTCGAGCGGGGTCTACGAGCAGTACTTC. Amino acid sequence: CASSYSSGVYEQYF.